The 8 T cell receptor beta chains below were found in one sample sequenced in a study of CD8+ T cells in alopecia areata. Isolated RNA was reverse transcribed into cDNA used as the sequencing template. Only in-frame clones appear in the TCRdb table, and some are missing; sequencing was by immunoSEQ multiplex PCR. The sample holds 200,000 to 300,000 clones, and no clone turns up only once. Cell sorting was performed on pooled cutaneous lymph node cells with CD4, CD8alpha, NKG2D, NKG2ACE and other markers. Sequencing was done on a sample of CD4+ T cells sorted from a lymph node. These receptors were collected from a C3H/HeJ mouse with alopecia areata. For this strain, the MHC haplotype corresponds to H2-k.

On this clone itself: Germline and genes here are mouse. The read gets to within 4 residues of the CDR3 end, and the germline J gene fills in the rest. The chain carries TRBV12-2 and TRBJ2-5; TRBD2 agrees at 8 bases. CDR3 length: 16 amino acids. V was clipped by 4 bases and J by 0 bases; unmatched bases: 8. Germline V gene data show CDR1 as SGHLS and CDR2 as HYDKME. The sequenced part of the CDR3 DNA is TGTGCCAGCTCCCCCCCGGACTGGGAGAACCAAGAC. As protein: CASSPPDWENQD. The entire CDR3 protein is CASSPPDWENQDTQYF.

This clone was picked up a small number of times. Germline and genes: mouse. The CDR3 goes on 4 residues after the read ends, and that part is filled in from the germline J gene. This chain uses TRBV5 with TRBJ2-1, with 8 bases matching TRBD2. The germline gives CDR1 LGHNA, CDR2 YNLKQL (reference sequence). The CDR3 spans 15 residues. J was trimmed by 4 bases and V by 4 bases; bases with no gene match: 6. Incomplete CDR3 DNA: TGTGCCAGCAGCCCCCAATGGGGGGGGTATGCT. Protein: CASSPQWGGYA. The CDR3 in its entirety is CASSPQWGGYAEQFF.

This clone showed up just a few times. The germline and genes are mouse ones. The CDR3 end falls 4 residues outside the read, so it is completed with the germline J gene. V usage is TRBV1 and J usage is TRBJ2-5; TRBD1 is a possible D gene (5 bases). Looked up from germline, CDR1 is NSQYPW and CDR2 is LRSPGD (reference sequence). The CDR3 contains 13 residues. The V gene lost 5 bases and the J gene lost 0 bases, with 6 bases spanning the gap. The CDR3 spells CTCSRQNQDTQYF. Partial CDR3 DNA: TGCACCTGCAGTCGACAGAACCAAGAC.

This clone turned up a few times. The gene names given are mouse names. The read ends 4 residues early relative to the CDR3; the germline J gene fills the gap. Other DNA sequences from this sample encode an identical CDR3 as well. The chain links TRBV5 to TRBJ2-2, with 8 bases that match TRBD2. V dropped 0 bases and J dropped 0; count of bases not matched to a gene: 3. The CDR3 spans 17 residues. Per the germline V gene, CDR1 is LGHNA and CDR2 is YNLKQL (reference sequence). The CDR3 here is CASSQDLGGANTGQLYF. The part of the CDR3 DNA that was read is TGTGCCAGCAGCCAAGATCTGGGGGGAGCAAACACCGGG.

This clone was seen a few times. Gene and germline names: mouse. Read coverage stops 4 residues before the CDR3 terminus; the germline J gene supplies the remainder. The same CDR3 can be traced to other DNA sequences in this sample. This chain uses TRBV13-1 with TRBJ1-1, with 7 bases matching TRBD1. Per germline, CDR1 NSHNY and CDR2 SYGAGN. This CDR3 spans 14 amino acids. V gave up 3 bases and J gave up 0 bases; unmatched junction bases: 2. CDR3 residues: CASSGDRANTEVFF. The sequenced part of the CDR3 DNA is TGTGCCAGCAGTGGGGACAGAGCAAACACA.

This clone turned up a few times. The gene names here belong to mouse. The sequenced fragment ends 4 residues before the CDR3 boundary, so the rest is inferred from the germline J gene. The V call is TRBV5, the J call TRBJ2-3; 10 positions agree with TRBD1. V dropped 4 bases and J dropped 0; count of bases not matched to a gene: 4. CDR1 and CDR2 from the germline V gene are LGHNA and YNLKQL (reference sequence). The CDR3 loop spans 16 amino acids. CDR3 region: CASSRGQGTSAETLYF. The sequenced part of the CDR3 DNA is TGTGCCAGCAGCCGGGGACAGGGGACTAGTGCAGAA.

This clone was counted a few times. Each gene name is a mouse one. Sequencing ends 4 residues short of the CDR3 end; the germline J gene provides the rest. The chain couples TRBV14 to TRBJ2-2; 9 bases match TRBD1. The germline gives CDR1 SGHDT, CDR2 FRDEAV. The V and J ends lost 5 bases and 1 base, in that order; junction bases with no gene match: 3. CDR3 size: 15 residues. The CDR3 region is CASSRDRENTGQLYF. The sequenced part of the CDR3 DNA is TGTGCCAGCAGCCGGGACAGGGAAAACACCGGG.

This clone occurred a few times. The gene names given are mouse names. From the germline J gene comes the end of the CDR3, since the read stops 4 residues before it. This rearrangement joins TRBV13-3 to TRBJ2-3, with D possibly matching TRBD1 (6 bases). The CDR3 contains 12 residues. The V gene's germline CDR1 is NNHDY and CDR2 SYVADS. V gave up 8 bases and J gave up 4 bases, with 11 bases separating them. The covered CDR3 bases are TGTGCCAGTGGGGACAAATCAGAA. It specifies CASGDKSE. In full, the CDR3 is CASGDKSETLYF.